This T cell receptor beta chain emerged from a study of cytomegalovirus exposure and HLA in healthy donors. About this clone itself: The antigen is undetermined.

There are 17 residues in the CDR3. CDR1 is SGHDT and CDR2 is YYEEEE in the germline V gene. V shed 4 bases and J 7 bases; nucleotides not matched to a gene: 15. Whole-study findings and limits: Association of 17,000 or so TCR beta sequences with HLA alleles was found at 0.05 false discovery rate in a later analysis. Prior analysis indicated that the majority of TCR beta V segments exhibited productivity approximately 90% or approximately 30% of the time.

This PCR relied on a set of 60 Vbeta primers and 13 Jbeta primers. Libraries were prepared by immunoSEQ multiplex PCR; TCRdb keeps only in-frame clonotypes and omits some of them. This sample has around 150,000 clones; about three quarters occur once, and the top ten carry 2% to 3%. As for the donors, each was a healthy bone marrow donor. Input material: PBMCs. This TCR was recovered from a woman aged 40 to 50 in good health and CMV-seropositive. J is TRBJ2-1 and V is TRBV5-6; 9 positions agree with TRBD2. Here the CDR3 DNA reads TGTGCCAGCAGCCTTCAACTGACTAGCGGAGGGGGGAATGAGCAGTTCTTC. This encodes CASSLQLTSGGGNEQFF.